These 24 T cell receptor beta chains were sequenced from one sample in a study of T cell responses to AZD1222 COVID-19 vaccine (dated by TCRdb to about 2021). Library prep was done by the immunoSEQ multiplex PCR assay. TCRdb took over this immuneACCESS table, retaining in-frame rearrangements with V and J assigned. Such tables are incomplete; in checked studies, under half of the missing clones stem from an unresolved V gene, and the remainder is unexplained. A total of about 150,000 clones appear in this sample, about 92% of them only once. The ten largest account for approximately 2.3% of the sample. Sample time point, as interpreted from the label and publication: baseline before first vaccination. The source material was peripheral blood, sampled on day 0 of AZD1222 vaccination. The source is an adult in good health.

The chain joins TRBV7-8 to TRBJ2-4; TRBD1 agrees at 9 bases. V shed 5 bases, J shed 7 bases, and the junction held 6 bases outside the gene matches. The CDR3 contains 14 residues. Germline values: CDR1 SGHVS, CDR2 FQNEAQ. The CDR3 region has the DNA TGTGCCAGCAGCAATCGACAGGGGGGGAACATTCAGTACTTC. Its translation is CASSNRQGGNIQYF.

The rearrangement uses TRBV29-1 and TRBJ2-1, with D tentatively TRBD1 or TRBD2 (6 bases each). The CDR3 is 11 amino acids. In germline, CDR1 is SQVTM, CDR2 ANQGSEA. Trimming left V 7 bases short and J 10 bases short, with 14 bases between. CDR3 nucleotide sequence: TGCAGCGCCGACGGGGGCCAGGAGCAGTTCTTC. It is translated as CSADGGQEQFF.

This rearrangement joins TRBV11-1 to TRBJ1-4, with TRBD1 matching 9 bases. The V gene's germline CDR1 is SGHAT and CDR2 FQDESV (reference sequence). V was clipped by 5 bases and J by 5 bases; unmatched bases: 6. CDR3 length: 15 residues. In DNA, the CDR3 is TGTGCCAGCAGCCCTCCCGGGACAGGGAATGAAAAACTGTTTTTT. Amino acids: CASSPPGTGNEKLFF.

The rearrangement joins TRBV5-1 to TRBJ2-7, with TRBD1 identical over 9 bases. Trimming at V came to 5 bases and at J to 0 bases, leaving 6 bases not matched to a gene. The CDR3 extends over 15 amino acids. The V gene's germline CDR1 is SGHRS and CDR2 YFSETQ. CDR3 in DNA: TGCGCCAGCAGATTTCAGACAGGGGGCTCCTACGAGCAGTACTTC. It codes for CASRFQTGGSYEQYF. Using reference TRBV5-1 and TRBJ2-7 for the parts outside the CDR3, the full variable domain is KAGVTQTPRYLIKTRGQQVTLSCSPISGHRSVSWYQQTPGQGLQFLFEYFSETQRNKGNFPGRFSGRQFSNSRSEMNVSTLELGDSALYLCASRFQTGGSYEQYFGPGTRLTVT.

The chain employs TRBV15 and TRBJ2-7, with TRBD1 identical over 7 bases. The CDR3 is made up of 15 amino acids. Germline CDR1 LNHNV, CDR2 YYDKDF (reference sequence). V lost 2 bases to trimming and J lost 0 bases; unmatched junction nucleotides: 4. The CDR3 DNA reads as TGTGCCACCAGCAGAAACAGGGGAAGCTCCTACGAGCAGTACTTC. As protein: CATSRNRGSSYEQYF.

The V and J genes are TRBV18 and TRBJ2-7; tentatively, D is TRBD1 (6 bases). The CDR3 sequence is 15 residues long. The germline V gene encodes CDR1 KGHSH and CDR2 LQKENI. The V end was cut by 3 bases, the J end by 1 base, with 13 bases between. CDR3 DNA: TGTGCCAGCTCACCGGGTAACAGGGAATCCTACGAGCAGTACTTC. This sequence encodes CASSPGNRESYEQYF. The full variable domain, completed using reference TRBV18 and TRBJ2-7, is NAGVMQNPRHLVRRRGQEARLRCSPMKGHSHVYWYRQLPEEGLKFMVYLQKENIIDESGMPKERFSAEFPKEGPSILRIQQVVRGDSAAYFCASSPGNRESYEQYFGPGTRLTVT.

CDR3 nucleotides: TGTGCCAGCAGCTTGGTTCAGGCGGCCTACGAGCAGTACTTC. It is translated as CASSLVQAAYEQYF. The genes are TRBV5-6 and TRBJ2-7; D not certain. Trimming stripped 0 bases from V and 2 bases from J, with 9 bases between. The germline V gene encodes CDR1 SGHDT and CDR2 YYEEEE. There are 14 residues in the CDR3.

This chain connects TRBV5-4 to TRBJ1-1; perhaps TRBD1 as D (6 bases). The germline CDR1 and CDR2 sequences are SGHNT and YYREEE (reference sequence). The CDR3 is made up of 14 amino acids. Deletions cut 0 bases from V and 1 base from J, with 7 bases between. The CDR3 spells CASSLDRENTEAFF. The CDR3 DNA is TGTGCCAGCAGCTTGGACAGGGAGAACACTGAAGCTTTCTTT.

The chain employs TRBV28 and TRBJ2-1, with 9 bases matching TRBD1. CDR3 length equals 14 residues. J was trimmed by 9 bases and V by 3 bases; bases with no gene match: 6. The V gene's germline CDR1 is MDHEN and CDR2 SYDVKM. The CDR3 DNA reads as TGTGCCAGCAGTTTCCGGGACAGGGTGACTGAGCAGTTCTTC. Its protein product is CASSFRDRVTEQFF.

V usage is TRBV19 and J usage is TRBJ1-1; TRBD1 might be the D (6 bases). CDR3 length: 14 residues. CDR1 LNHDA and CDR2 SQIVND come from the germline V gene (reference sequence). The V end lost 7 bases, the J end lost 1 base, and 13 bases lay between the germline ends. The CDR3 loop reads CASINRVGNTEAFF. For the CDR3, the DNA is TGTGCCAGTATTAACAGGGTGGGGAACACTGAAGCTTTCTTT.

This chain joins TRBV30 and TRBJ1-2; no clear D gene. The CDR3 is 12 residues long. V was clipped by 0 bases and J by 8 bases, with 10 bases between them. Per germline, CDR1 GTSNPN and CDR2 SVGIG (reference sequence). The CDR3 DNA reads TGTGCCTGGAGTGTAAGGTACGGAGGCTACACCTTC. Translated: CAWSVRYGGYTF.

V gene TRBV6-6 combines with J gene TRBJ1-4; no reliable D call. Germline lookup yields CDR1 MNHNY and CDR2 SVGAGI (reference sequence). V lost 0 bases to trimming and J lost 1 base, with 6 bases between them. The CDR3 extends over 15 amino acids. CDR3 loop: CASSYSGITNEKLFF. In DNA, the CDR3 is TGTGCCAGCAGTTACTCGGGGATAACTAATGAAAAACTGTTTTTT.

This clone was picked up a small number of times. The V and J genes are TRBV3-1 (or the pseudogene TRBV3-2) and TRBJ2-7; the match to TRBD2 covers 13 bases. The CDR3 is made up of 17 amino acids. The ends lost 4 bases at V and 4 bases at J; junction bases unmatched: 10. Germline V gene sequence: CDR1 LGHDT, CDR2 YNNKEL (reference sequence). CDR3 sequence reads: CASSPLLGLAGSYEQYF. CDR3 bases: TGTGCCAGCAGCCCTCTTCTGGGACTAGCGGGATCATACGAGCAGTACTTC.

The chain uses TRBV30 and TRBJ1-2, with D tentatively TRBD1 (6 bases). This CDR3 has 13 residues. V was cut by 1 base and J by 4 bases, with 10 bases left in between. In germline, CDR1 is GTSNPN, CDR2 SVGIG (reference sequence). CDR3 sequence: CAWSEGGGYGYTF. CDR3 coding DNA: TGTGCCTGGAGTGAGGGGGGAGGCTATGGCTACACCTTC.

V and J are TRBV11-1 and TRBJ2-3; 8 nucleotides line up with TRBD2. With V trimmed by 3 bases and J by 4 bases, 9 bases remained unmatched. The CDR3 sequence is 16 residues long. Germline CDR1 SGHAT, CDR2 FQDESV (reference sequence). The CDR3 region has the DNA TGTGCCAGCAGCTTTCTAACTAGCGGCCTTGCAGATACGCAGTATTTT. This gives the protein CASSFLTSGLADTQYF.

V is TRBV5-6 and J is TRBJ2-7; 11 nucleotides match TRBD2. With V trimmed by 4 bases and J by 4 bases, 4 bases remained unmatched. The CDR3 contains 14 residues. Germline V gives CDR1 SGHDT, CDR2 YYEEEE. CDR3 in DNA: TGTGCCAGCAGCCCCGGGACTAGCGGATACGAGCAGTACTTC. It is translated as CASSPGTSGYEQYF.

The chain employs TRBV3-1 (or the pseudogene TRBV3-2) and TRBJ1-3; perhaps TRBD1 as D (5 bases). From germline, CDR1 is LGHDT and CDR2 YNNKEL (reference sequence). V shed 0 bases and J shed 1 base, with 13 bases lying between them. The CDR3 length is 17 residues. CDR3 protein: CASSQEWGRGSGNTIYF. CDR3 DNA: TGTGCCAGCAGCCAAGAGTGGGGACGGGGATCTGGAAACACCATATATTTT.

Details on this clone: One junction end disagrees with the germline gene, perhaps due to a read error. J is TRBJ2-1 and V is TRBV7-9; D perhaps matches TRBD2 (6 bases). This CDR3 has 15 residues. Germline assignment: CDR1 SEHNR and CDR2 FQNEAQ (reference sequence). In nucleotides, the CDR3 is TGTGCCAGCAGCACCGACAAAAACCGAGAGCGGGTTTATCTCTTC. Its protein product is CASSTDKNRERVYLF.

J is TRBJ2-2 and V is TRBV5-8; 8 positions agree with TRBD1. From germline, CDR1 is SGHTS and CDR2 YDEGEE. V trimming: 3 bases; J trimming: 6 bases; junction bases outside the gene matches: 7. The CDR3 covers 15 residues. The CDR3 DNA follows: TGTGCCAGCAGCTCCAGGGGGCGCGAAGCCGGGGAGCTGTTTTTT. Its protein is CASSSRGREAGELFF.

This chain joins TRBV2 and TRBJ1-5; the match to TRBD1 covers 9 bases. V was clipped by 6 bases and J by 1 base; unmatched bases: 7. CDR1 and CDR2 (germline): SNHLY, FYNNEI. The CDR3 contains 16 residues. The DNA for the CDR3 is TGTGCCAGCAGCGACAGGGGGATTGCGAGCAATCAGCCCCAGCATTTT. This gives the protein CASSDRGIASNQPQHF.

The CDR3 loop is CASSVAPSGGEGEQFF. The CDR3 DNA follows: TGTGCCAGCAGCGTAGCGCCCAGCGGGGGGGAGGGTGAGCAGTTCTTC. The gene calls are TRBV9 and TRBJ2-1; 10 bases agree with TRBD2. The CDR3 consists of 16 residues. Germline V CDR1 and CDR2: SGDLS, YYNGEE. The ends lost 0 bases at V and 9 bases at J; junction bases unmatched: 9.

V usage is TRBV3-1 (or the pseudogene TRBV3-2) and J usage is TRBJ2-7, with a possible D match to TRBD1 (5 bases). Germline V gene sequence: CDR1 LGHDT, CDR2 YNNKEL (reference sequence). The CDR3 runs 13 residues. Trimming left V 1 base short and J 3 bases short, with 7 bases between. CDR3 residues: CASSQGGIYEQYF. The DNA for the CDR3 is TGTGCCAGCAGCCAAGGGGGCATCTACGAGCAGTACTTC.

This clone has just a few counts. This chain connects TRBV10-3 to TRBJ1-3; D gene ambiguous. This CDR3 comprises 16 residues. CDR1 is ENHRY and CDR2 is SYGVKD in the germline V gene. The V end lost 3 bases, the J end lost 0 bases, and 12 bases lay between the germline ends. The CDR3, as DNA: TGTGCCATCAGTGACCGTTCCGAGCGCTCTGGAAACACCATATATTTT. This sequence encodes CAISDRSERSGNTIYF.

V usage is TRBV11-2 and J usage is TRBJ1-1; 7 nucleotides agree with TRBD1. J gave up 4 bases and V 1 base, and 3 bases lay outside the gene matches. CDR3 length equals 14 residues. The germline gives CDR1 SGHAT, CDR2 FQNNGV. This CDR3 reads CASSLVQGGTEAFF. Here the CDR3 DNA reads TGTGCCAGCAGCTTAGTCCAGGGGGGCACTGAAGCTTTCTTT.